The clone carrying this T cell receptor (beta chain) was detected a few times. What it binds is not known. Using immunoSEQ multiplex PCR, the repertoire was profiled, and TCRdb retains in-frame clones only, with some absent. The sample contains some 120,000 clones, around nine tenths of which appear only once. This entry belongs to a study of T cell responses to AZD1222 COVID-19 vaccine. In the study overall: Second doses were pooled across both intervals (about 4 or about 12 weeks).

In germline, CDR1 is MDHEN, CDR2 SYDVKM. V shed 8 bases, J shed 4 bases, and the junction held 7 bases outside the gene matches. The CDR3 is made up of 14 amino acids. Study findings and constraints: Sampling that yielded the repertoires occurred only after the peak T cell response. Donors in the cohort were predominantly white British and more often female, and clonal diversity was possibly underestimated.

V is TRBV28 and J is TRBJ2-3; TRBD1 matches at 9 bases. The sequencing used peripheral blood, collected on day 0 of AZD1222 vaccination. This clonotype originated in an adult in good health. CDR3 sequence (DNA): TGTGCCAGCGCGGGACAGGGAATGCCAGATACGCAGTATTTT. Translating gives CASAGQGMPDTQYF.